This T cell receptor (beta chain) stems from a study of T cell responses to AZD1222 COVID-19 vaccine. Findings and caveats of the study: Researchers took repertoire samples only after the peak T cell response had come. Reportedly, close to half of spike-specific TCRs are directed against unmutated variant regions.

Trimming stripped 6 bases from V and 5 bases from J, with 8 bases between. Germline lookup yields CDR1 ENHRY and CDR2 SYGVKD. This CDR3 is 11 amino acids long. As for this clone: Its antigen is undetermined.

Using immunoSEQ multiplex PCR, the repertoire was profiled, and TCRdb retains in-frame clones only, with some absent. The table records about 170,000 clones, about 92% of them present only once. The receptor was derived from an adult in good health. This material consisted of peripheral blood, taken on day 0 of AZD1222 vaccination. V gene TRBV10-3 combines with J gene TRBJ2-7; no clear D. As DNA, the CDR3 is TGTGCCATCAGCCGATTAGACGAGCAGTACTTC. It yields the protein CAISRLDEQYF.